The 27 T cell receptor beta chains below all came from one sample that was sequenced in a study of Ad26.COV2.S vaccination and SARS-CoV-2 variants. Profiling relied on immunoSEQ multiplex PCR, and the TCRdb table lists in-frame clones only, not all of them. Here the sample spans hundreds of thousands of clones, approximately 90% being singletons. This sample's treatment: about 20 received Ad26.COV2.S at low or high dose, single or two shots; several received placebo; per-sample allocation not given. At day 63 after the first vaccine or placebo injection, samples were drawn. Here the sequenced sample was peripheral blood, taken in a trial of Ad26.COV2.S vaccine versus placebo. These receptors all come from a person aged 18-65 years who received the Ad26.COV2.S COVID-19 vaccine or a placebo.

The rearrangement joins TRBV4-3 to TRBJ1-5; D is undetermined. Germline V gene data show CDR1 as LGHNA and CDR2 as YSLEER. This CDR3 has 14 residues. Deletions cut 2 bases from V and 2 bases from J, with 7 bases between. For the CDR3, the DNA is TGCGCCAGCAGCCAACTGAAGGGCAATCAGCCCCAGCATTTT. Protein: CASSQLKGNQPQHF.

This clone was observed a handful of times. The chain recombines TRBV19 with TRBJ1-1, with TRBD1 matching 10 bases. V shed 6 bases, J shed 5 bases, and the junction held 9 bases outside the gene matches. Germline-derived CDR1 and CDR2 are LNHDA and SQIVND (reference sequence). The CDR3 contains 15 residues. The DNA of the CDR3 is TGTGCCAGTAGCCACGTGGGGACAGGGGATACTGAAGCTTTCTTT. As protein: CASSHVGTGDTEAFF.

This clone was detected once. This chain joins TRBV9 and TRBJ1-1; maybe TRBD1 (5 bases). Trimming stripped 4 bases from V and 0 bases from J, with 13 bases between. Germline V gives CDR1 SGDLS, CDR2 YYNGEE. The CDR3 consists of 15 residues. The CDR3 here is CASSPRQRLNTEAFF. CDR3 nucleotides: TGTGCCAGCAGCCCAAGACAGAGATTGAACACTGAAGCTTTCTTT.

This chain connects TRBV6-2 or TRBV6-3 to TRBJ2-5; possible D gene TRBD1, 6 bases. Germline V gives CDR1 MNHEY, CDR2 SVGEGT. V shed 6 bases and J shed 2 bases, with 22 bases lying between them. This CDR3 spans 17 amino acids. CDR3 nucleotides: TGTGCCAGCAGCCCACCCGACAGGATCCTCTTTCAAGAGACCCAGTACTTC. It is translated as CASSPPDRILFQETQYF.

The chain is built from TRBV5-1 and TRBJ1-2; D possibly corresponds to TRBD1 (6 bases). The CDR3 has 13 residues. The V and J ends lost 0 bases and 8 bases respectively, with 11 bases between them. Germline V gives CDR1 SGHRS, CDR2 YFSETQ. The DNA of the CDR3 is TGCGCCAGCAGCTTGGAGGGGGGCCTAGGCTACACCTTC. Protein product: CASSLEGGLGYTF. The full variable domain, rest sourced from reference TRBV5-1 and TRBJ1-2, is KAGVTQTPRYLIKTRGQQVTLSCSPISGHRSVSWYQQTPGQGLQFLFEYFSETQRNKGNFPGRFSGRQFSNSRSEMNVSTLELGDSALYLCASSLEGGLGYTFGSGTRLTVV.

A single count supports this clone. CDR3 in DNA: TGCACCAGCAGCCAAGACGGGCCCCGGACTAGCGGGGGGGCGGGGCAAGAGACCCAGTACTTC. Protein sequence: CTSSQDGPRTSGGAGQETQYF. The chain joins TRBV1 to TRBJ2-5; the DNA was not used to check the table's D call, TRBD2. TRBV1 is a documented pseudogene. CDR3 length: 21 amino acids.

The V call is TRBV15, the J call TRBJ2-7; TRBD1 agrees at 10 bases. This CDR3 is 16 amino acids long. V dropped 0 bases and J dropped 2; count of bases not matched to a gene: 4. Germline CDR1 LNHNV, CDR2 YYDKDF (reference sequence). The CDR3 sequence: CATSRDLGQGTYEQYF. The CDR3 DNA reads as TGTGCCACCAGCAGAGATTTGGGACAGGGGACCTACGAGCAGTACTTC.

This clone appeared a few times. CDR3: CASSSKGTPYGYTF. The CDR3, as DNA: TGTGCCAGCAGCTCAAAGGGGACACCCTATGGCTACACCTTC. This chain uses TRBV5-4 with TRBJ1-2; D might be TRBD1 (6 bases). CDR3 size: 14 residues. Trimming removed 3 bases at V and 4 bases at J, with 13 bases between. Germline CDR1 reads SGHNT; CDR2 reads YYREEE (reference sequence).

V usage is TRBV4-3 and J usage is TRBJ2-3, with D possibly TRBD2 on 5 matching bases. Germline V gene sequence: CDR1 LGHNA, CDR2 YSLEER. V lost 0 bases to trimming and J lost 6 bases, with 16 bases between them. This CDR3 spans 16 amino acids. CDR3 sequence: CASSQDSSSPRDTQYF. The CDR3 nucleotides read TGCGCCAGCAGCCAAGATTCTAGCAGCCCTAGGGATACGCAGTATTTT.

Notes on this clone: Other DNA sequences of this sample code for an identical CDR3. The chain joins TRBV30 to TRBJ1-1, with D uncertain. CDR1 GTSNPN and CDR2 SVGIG come from the germline V gene (reference sequence). CDR3 length: 12 residues. Trimming shortened V by 2 bases and J by 0 bases, and 4 bases separated the two germline ends. The CDR3 region has the DNA TGTGCCTGGAGTCGAATGAACACTGAAGCTTTCTTT. Translated, it gives CAWSRMNTEAFF.

The genes are TRBV6-2 or TRBV6-3 and TRBJ2-1, with 10 bases fitting TRBD2. V shed 6 bases, J shed 0 bases, and the junction held 5 bases outside the gene matches. The CDR3 has 16 residues. Germline values: CDR1 MNHEY, CDR2 SVGEGT. CDR3 loop: CASSPSGGSSYNEQFF. Here the CDR3 DNA reads TGTGCCAGCAGCCCTAGCGGGGGAAGCTCCTACAATGAGCAGTTCTTC.

The chain uses TRBV2 and TRBJ2-3, with 9 bases that match TRBD1. This CDR3 has 14 residues. Germline values: CDR1 SNHLY, CDR2 FYNNEI. The ends lost 6 bases at V and 6 bases at J; junction bases unmatched: 7. This CDR3 is CASSVQGAYDTQYF. CDR3 DNA: TGTGCCAGCAGCGTACAGGGGGCTTACGATACGCAGTATTTT.

The chain is built from TRBV11-2 and TRBJ2-2; 9 bases line up with TRBD2. CDR1 SGHAT and CDR2 FQNNGV come from the germline V gene. This CDR3 has 16 residues. The J segment lost 6 bases and the V segment lost 1 base, leaving 6 bases of the junction unmatched. The CDR3: CASSLVVGLASGELFF. The CDR3 coding sequence is TGTGCCAGCAGCTTAGTCGTGGGACTAGCCTCCGGGGAGCTGTTTTTT. The full variable domain, its missing parts supplied by reference TRBV11-2 and TRBJ2-2, is EAGVAQSPRYKIIEKRQSVAFWCNPISGHATLYWYQQILGQGPKLLIQFQNNGVVDDSQLPKDRFSAERLKGVDSTLKIQPAKLEDSAVYLCASSLVVGLASGELFFGEGSRLTVL.

The sample holds one count of this clone. The chain has TRBV5-6 and TRBJ1-1; tentative D call: TRBD1 (6 bases). Germline CDR1 SGHDT, CDR2 YYEEEE. The CDR3 contains 12 residues. Trimming took 4 bases from V and 5 from J, leaving 9 bases between them. CDR3 protein: CASSKGGTEAFF. CDR3 DNA: TGTGCCAGCAGCAAGGGGGGAACTGAAGCTTTCTTT.

This rearrangement joins TRBV5-1 to TRBJ2-7; possibly TRBD1 for D (6 bases). CDR1 SGHRS and CDR2 YFSETQ come from the germline V gene. The CDR3 length is 14 residues. The germline V and J ends were trimmed by 0 bases and 2 bases, with 9 bases remaining between them. This CDR3 reads CASSLVQGTYEQYF. The CDR3 nucleotides read TGCGCCAGCAGCTTGGTACAGGGAACCTACGAGCAGTACTTC.

This chain links TRBV5-4 with TRBJ2-3; TRBD2 matches at 8 bases. The CDR3 has 15 residues. V was clipped by 5 bases and J by 4 bases; unmatched bases: 9. The germline V gene has CDR1 SGHNT and CDR2 YYREEE (reference sequence). This CDR3 is CASRLGGARADTQYF. CDR3 coding DNA: TGTGCCAGCAGGCTCGGGGGGGCCCGGGCAGATACGCAGTATTTT.

This clone has a single count. CDR3 protein: CASSHGLAGLYNEQFF. DNA of the CDR3: TGTGCCAGCAGCCACGGACTAGCGGGGCTCTACAATGAGCAGTTCTTC. The chain has TRBV7-2 and TRBJ2-1; TRBD2 agrees at 12 bases. From germline, CDR1 is SGHTA and CDR2 FQGNSA. V lost 5 bases, J lost 3 bases, and 5 bases stayed unmatched. The CDR3 spans 16 residues.

As for this clone: Within the sample, other DNA sequences also encode this same CDR3. The chain combines TRBV7-9 with TRBJ1-1; D might be TRBD1 (6 bases). V was pared by 4 bases and J by 5 bases, with 11 bases between. This CDR3 is 13 amino acids long. The germline V gene has CDR1 SEHNR and CDR2 FQNEAQ (reference sequence). The CDR3 nucleotides are TGTGCCAGCAGCTCGACAGGTAATACTGAAGCTTTCTTT. Protein: CASSSTGNTEAFF. The full variable domain, its missing parts supplied by reference TRBV7-9 and TRBJ1-1, is DTGVSQNPRHKITKRGQNVTFRCDPISEHNRLYWYRQTLGQGPEFLTYFQNEAQLEKSRLLSDRFSAERPKGSFSTLEIQRTEQGDSAMYLCASSSTGNTEAFFGQGTRLTVV.

The genes are TRBV5-1 and TRBJ1-1; D may be TRBD1 (6 bases). Germline V lookup: CDR1 SGHRS, CDR2 YFSETQ. The CDR3 contains 14 residues. V lost 4 bases and J lost 0, with 10 bases in between. As DNA, the CDR3 is TGCGCCAGCAGCAGGGGGGATCTGAACACTGAAGCTTTCTTT. The encoded protein is CASSRGDLNTEAFF.

The chain joins TRBV9 to TRBJ2-7; tentatively, D is TRBD2 (5 bases). This CDR3 spans 14 amino acids. CDR1 is SGDLS and CDR2 is YYNGEE in the germline V gene. Deletions cut 0 bases from V and 6 bases from J, with 13 bases between. The CDR3 DNA follows: TGTGCCAGCAGCGTAGCGGAGGAGCTCAGCGAGCAGTACTTC. Translated: CASSVAEELSEQYF.

The chain uses TRBV30 and TRBJ1-3, with a weak D call TRBD1 (6 bases). The CDR3 loop spans 15 amino acids. V dropped 3 bases and J dropped 0 bases, with 12 bases sitting between them. The germline CDR1 and CDR2 sequences are GTSNPN and SVGIG (reference sequence). The CDR3 loop is CAWSARGGSGNTIYF. The CDR3 DNA reads TGTGCCTGGAGCGCCAGAGGGGGCTCTGGAAACACCATATATTTT. Full variable domain (remainder filled in from reference TRBV30 and TRBJ1-3): SQTIHQWPATLVQPVGSPLSLECTVEGTSNPNLYWYRQAAGRGLQLLFYSVGIGQISSEVPQNLSASRPQDRQFILSSKKLLLSDSGFYLCAWSARGGSGNTIYFGEGSWLTVV.

This chain joins TRBV10-2 and TRBJ2-6; the match to TRBD2 covers 8 bases. Germline CDR1 and CDR2: WSHSY and SAAADI. CDR3 length: 17 amino acids. V was pared by 4 bases and J by 0 bases, with 5 bases of the junction left unmatched. The CDR3 is CASSVLAGSSGANVLTF. CDR3 DNA sequence: TGCGCCAGCAGTGTGTTAGCGGGGAGCTCTGGGGCCAACGTCCTGACTTTC.

The chain joins TRBV4-2 to TRBJ2-5, with unresolved D. This CDR3 comprises 18 residues. Looked up from germline, CDR1 is LGHNA and CDR2 is YNFKEQ. The V and J ends lost 1 base and 5 bases respectively, with 23 bases between them. CDR3 nucleotide sequence: TGTGCCAGCAGCCAAGTTGTTCTAGACTCGAGCGAGGCGGAGACCCAGTACTTC. Its translation: CASSQVVLDSSEAETQYF.

The J gene is TRBJ1-5, the V gene TRBV6-2 or TRBV6-3; D is possibly TRBD1 (6 bases). CDR3 length: 12 residues. V was clipped by 5 bases and J by 6 bases, with 8 bases between them. From germline, CDR1 is MNHEY and CDR2 SVGEGT. CDR3 in amino acids: CASSLGGQPQHF. As DNA, the CDR3 is TGTGCCAGCAGTCTAGGGGGTCAGCCCCAGCATTTT.

V usage is TRBV30 and J usage is TRBJ1-4; D not certain. The V and J ends lost 2 bases and 7 bases respectively, with 11 bases between them. Germline loops: CDR1 GTSNPN, CDR2 SVGIG (reference sequence). There are 13 residues in the CDR3. The CDR3 here is CAWSREGSEKLFF. CDR3 nucleotide sequence: TGTGCCTGGAGTCGGGAGGGTAGTGAAAAACTGTTTTTT.

V usage is TRBV11-2 and J usage is TRBJ1-1; 8 bases fit TRBD1. Germline CDR1 SGHAT, CDR2 FQNNGV. V shed 4 bases, J shed 4 bases, and the junction held 11 bases outside the gene matches. The CDR3 has 16 residues. CDR3 sequence (DNA): TGTGCCAGCAGCTCATTGGTGACAGGGGTTGGCACTGAAGCTTTCTTT. This translates into CASSSLVTGVGTEAFF.

V usage is TRBV6-2 or TRBV6-3 and J usage is TRBJ2-1, with 8 bases aligning to TRBD1. V lost 0 bases, J lost 7 bases, and 5 bases stayed unmatched. The CDR3 has 15 amino acids. The germline gives CDR1 MNHEY, CDR2 SVGEGT. CDR3 amino acids: CASSYSPGGGNEQFF. The CDR3 bases are TGTGCCAGCAGTTACTCCCCAGGGGGCGGGAATGAGCAGTTCTTC.